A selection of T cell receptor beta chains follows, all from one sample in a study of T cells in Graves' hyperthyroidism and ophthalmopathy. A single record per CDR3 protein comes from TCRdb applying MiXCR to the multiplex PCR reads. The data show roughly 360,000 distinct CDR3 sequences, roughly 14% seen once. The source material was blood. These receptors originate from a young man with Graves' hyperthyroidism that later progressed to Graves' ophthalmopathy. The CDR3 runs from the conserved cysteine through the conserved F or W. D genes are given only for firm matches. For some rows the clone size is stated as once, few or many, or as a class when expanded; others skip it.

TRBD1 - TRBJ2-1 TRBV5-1 TGCGCCAGCAGCTTGGGGGCGGACAGGGGCTCCTACAATGAGCAGTTCTTC CASSLGADRGSYNEQFF
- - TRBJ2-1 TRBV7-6 TGTGCCAGCAGCTTTAGGACCAGGGCAAATGAGCAGTTCTTC CASSFRTRANEQFF
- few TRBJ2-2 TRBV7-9 TGTGCCAGCAGCTTACGTGTGCTGGGTCCCGGGGAGCTGTTTTTT CASSLRVLGPGELFF
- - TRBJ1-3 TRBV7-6 TGTGCCAGCAGCCCCATGCGGGGGGCTGGAAACACCATATATTTT CASSPMRGAGNTIYF
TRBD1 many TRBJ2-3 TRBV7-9 TGTGCCAGCAGCTCGGGACAGGGGGAGACCACAGATACGCAGTATTTT CASSSGQGETTDTQYF
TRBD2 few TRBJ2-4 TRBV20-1 TGCAGTACCACCGGGACTAGATATAACATTCAGTACTTC CSTTGTRYNIQYF
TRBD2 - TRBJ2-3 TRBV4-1 TGCGCCAGCAGCCAAGATTGGCTAGCGGGGGGAGATAGCACAGATACGCAGTATTTT CASSQDWLAGGDSTDTQYF
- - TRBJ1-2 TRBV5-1 TGCGCCAGCAGCCAACAGGTTAACTATGGCTACACCTTC CASSQQVNYGYTF
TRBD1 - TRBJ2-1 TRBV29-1 TGCAGCGTTGAGACAGGGTTGGTGCAGTTCTTC CSVETGLVQFF
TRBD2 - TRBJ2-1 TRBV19 TGTGCCAGTAGTATGAAGCGGGGGAGATACAATGAGCAGTTCTTC CASSMKRGRYNEQFF
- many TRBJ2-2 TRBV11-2 TGTGCCAGCAGCCAACTGGGACCTAGGCGGACCGGGGAGCTGTTTTTT CASSQLGPRRTGELFF
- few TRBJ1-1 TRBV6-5 TGTGCCAGCAGTTACTCCTTCCTACTGAACACTGAAGCTTTCTTT CASSYSFLLNTEAFF
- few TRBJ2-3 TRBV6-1 TGTGCCAGCAATACCCTTGGACGAACAGATACGCAGTATTTT CASNTLGRTDTQYF
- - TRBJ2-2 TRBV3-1 TGTGCCAGCAGCCACACAGGGAGGGGCACCGGGGAGCTGTTTTTT CASSHTGRGTGELFF
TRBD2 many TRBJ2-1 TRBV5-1 TGCGCCAGCAGGGGCGGGGGGTCCTACAATGAGCAGTTCTTC CASRGGGSYNEQFF
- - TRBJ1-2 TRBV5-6 TGTGCCAGCAGTCAAAAGGGGTTTAACTATGGCTACACCTTC CASSQKGFNYGYTF
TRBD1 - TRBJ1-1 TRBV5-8 TGTGCCAGCAGCCCAGGGCAGGGGGTAACTGAAGCTTTCTTT CASSPGQGVTEAFF
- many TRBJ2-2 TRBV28 TGTGCCAGCAGTTTTCAGGGCAACACCGGGGAGCTGTTTTTT CASSFQGNTGELFF
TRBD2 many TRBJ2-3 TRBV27 TGTGCCAGCAGTTACCGCAGACTAGCGGGGGATGCAGATACGCAGTATTTT CASSYRRLAGDADTQYF
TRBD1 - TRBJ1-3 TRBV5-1 TGCGCCAGCAGCCCGGGACAGGGAAGAAACACCATATATTTT CASSPGQGRNTIYF
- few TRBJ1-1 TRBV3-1 TGTGCCAGCAGCCCAGCGGGCAATTTGAACACTGAAGCTTTCTTT CASSPAGNLNTEAFF
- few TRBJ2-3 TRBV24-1 TGTGCCACCAGTCCCGGGACAAAAAATACGCAGTATTTT CATSPGTKNTQYF
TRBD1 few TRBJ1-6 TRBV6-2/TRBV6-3 TGTGCCAGCAGTCCAGGGGGCGCGAGCTCACCCCTCCACTTT CASSPGGASSPLHF
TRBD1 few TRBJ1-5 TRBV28 TGTGCCAGCAGTTTAGGGACAGGGGTCCGCAATCAGCCCCAGCATTTT CASSLGTGVRNQPQHF
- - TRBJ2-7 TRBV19 TGTGCCAGTTCATACCGGGAAGGGCGCTCCTACGAGCAGTACTTC CASSYREGRSYEQYF
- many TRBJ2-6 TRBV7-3 TGTGCCAGCAGCTTAAAAGGAACTGGGGCCAACGTCCTGACTTTC CASSLKGTGANVLTF
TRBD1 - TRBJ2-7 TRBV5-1 TGCGCCAGCAGCCCAAGGACAGGGGGCCTCTTTCAATACGAGCAGTACTTC CASSPRTGGLFQYEQYF
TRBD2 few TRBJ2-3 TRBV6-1 TGTGCCAGCACGCCGGCCTTTGGCGGGGGGGCCGCAGATACGCAGTATTTT CASTPAFGGGAADTQYF
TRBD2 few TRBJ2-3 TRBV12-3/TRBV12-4 TGTGCCAGCAGTAATTATCCTAGCGGGGCGACTAGCACAGATACGCAGTATTTT CASSNYPSGATSTDTQYF
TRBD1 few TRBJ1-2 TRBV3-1 TGTGCCAGCAGCCAAGATTTGTCGGGTGGGACAGGGGGCTTCTATGGCTACACCTTC CASSQDLSGGTGGFYGYTF
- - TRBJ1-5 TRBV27 TGTGCCAGCAGTTTAAGCAGGCCCAGGCCCAATCAGCCCCAGCATTTT CASSLSRPRPNQPQHF
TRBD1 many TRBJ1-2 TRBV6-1 TGTGCCAGCAGATACAGGGGGGACTATGGCTACACCTTC CASRYRGDYGYTF
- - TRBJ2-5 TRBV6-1 TGTGCCAGCAGCACCTTTGAGACCCAGTACTTC CASSTFETQYF
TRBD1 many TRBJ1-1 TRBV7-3 TGTGCCAGCAGTCACTATCCGGGACAGGAAGCTTTCTTT CASSHYPGQEAFF
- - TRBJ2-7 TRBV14 TGTGCCAGCAGCGAGACCCTATACGAGCAGTACTTC CASSETLYEQYF